This T cell receptor (beta chain) derives from a study of blood T cell repertoires in COVID-19. On the study more broadly: The samples span acute and convalescent COVID-19 from the United States, Italy and Spain. PBMCs, B-cell-depleted T cells, or T cells were the source of the cDNA or gDNA that made up the material.

This study enrolled people aged 18 to 89 from about two dozen US geographic areas. Study processing details: Reference gene primer amplification gave estimated nucleated cell counts. The assay was immunoSEQ multiplex PCR, and TCRdb's table has in-frame clones only and misses some. The DNA gave D and trimming, while V, J and clone size come from that table. The data show 200,000 to 250,000 clones, about 86% seen once. Germline trimming cut 5 bases from V and 5 bases from J; bases unmatched to any gene: 1. The CDR3 has 12 amino acids. CDR1 is SNHLY, CDR2 FYNNEI, per germline. The receptor was isolated from a woman in her thirties or forties with acute COVID-19. The specimen was PBMCs or T cells enriched from blood (not recorded which). The rearrangement links TRBV2 to TRBJ1-1, with 8 bases fitting TRBD1. The CDR3 loop is CASSTGGTEAFF. The CDR3 DNA follows: TGTGCCAGCAGTACAGGGGGTACTGAAGCTTTCTTT.